The rows below give T cell receptor beta chains drawn from one sample of a study of blood T cell repertoires in COVID-19. The assay was immunoSEQ multiplex PCR, and TCRdb's table has in-frame clones only and misses some. The sample records a few hundred thousand clones, approximately 86% being singletons. The sequenced material came from PBMCs or T cells enriched from blood (not recorded which). Receptors originate from a man aged 18 to 29 with acute COVID-19. CDR3s include the opening cysteine and the closing phenylalanine or tryptophan. The D gene is left open where the match is weak. A clone size is listed for some rows: how often the clone was seen (once, few, many), or a class if it is expanded.

>few|TRBV28|-|TRBJ2-3
TGTGCCAGCAGCGTCGGGCTAGCGCCAGATACGCAGTATTTT
CASSVGLAPDTQYF
>-|TRBV27|TRBD1|TRBJ1-1
TGTGCCAGCAGTTTGAAGCCGGGACAGGGGGGTCGGACTTTCTTT
CASSLKPGQGGRTFF
>-|TRBV7-9|-|TRBJ1-1
TGTGCCAGCAGCCCCGGGTCATTAGGGAACACTGAAGCTTTCTTT
CASSPGSLGNTEAFF
>-|TRBV5-4|TRBD1|TRBJ2-7
TGTGCCAGCAGCTTGGGGGACAGGCCCGCCTTGGGGCAGTACTTC
CASSLGDRPALGQYF
>-|TRBV13|-|TRBJ1-2
TGTGCCAGCAGCTTAGAAGGGGCTGTAGGCTATGGCTACACCTTC
CASSLEGAVGYGYTF
>-|TRBV19|TRBD1|TRBJ2-7
TGTGCCAGTAGTCCCTCGACAGGGGAATACGAGCAGTACTTC
CASSPSTGEYEQYF
>-|TRBV24-1|-|TRBJ2-3
TGTGCCACCAGTGTCCCGTCGTCAGATACGCAGTATTTT
CATSVPSSDTQYF
>few|TRBV28|-|TRBJ1-2
TGTGCCAGCAGTTTAATCTCCCTGGACAGTAGCTATGGCTACACCTTC
CASSLISLDSSYGYTF
>-|TRBV3-1/TRBV3-2|TRBD2|TRBJ2-5
TGTGCCAGCAGCCAAGCTAGCGGGAGGGCCTTGGGTAAGACCCAGTACTTC
CASSQASGRALGKTQYF
>-|TRBV19|-|TRBJ1-5
TGTGCCAGTAGTCCCGGTGGAGGGGCCCAGCATTTT
CASSPGGGAQHF
>-|TRBV19|TRBD2|TRBJ2-1
TGTGCCAGTAGTATTTGGGGACTAGCGGTCGACAATGAGCAGTTCTTC
CASSIWGLAVDNEQFF
>-|TRBV11-3|-|TRBJ2-2
TGTGCCAGCAGCTTAGCGAGGGCCGGGGAGCTGTTTTTT
CASSLARAGELFF
>once|TRBV6-5|TRBD2|TRBJ2-3
TGTGCCAGCAGTTACTCGGTCGCGGGAGGTAAAGATACGCAGTATTTT
CASSYSVAGGKDTQYF
>few|TRBV5-1|-|TRBJ1-4
TGCGCCAGCAGTCCAGACCAACAGGAAAAACTGTTTTTT
CASSPDQQEKLFF
>-|TRBV28|TRBD1|TRBJ1-1
TGTGCCAGCAGTTCGGACAGGGGACATACTGAAGCTTTCTTT
CASSSDRGHTEAFF
>-|TRBV6-1|-|TRBJ2-4
TGTGCCAGCAGTGAAGCGCGGGGCGGACTAGCCAAAAACATTCAGTACTTC
CASSEARGGLAKNIQYF
>-|TRBV7-2|-|TRBJ2-1
TGTGCCAGCAGCTCCTGGAGGGGCGGACCAATCGGGAATGAGCAGTTCTTC
CASSSWRGGPIGNEQFF
>few|TRBV5-8|-|TRBJ2-3
TGTGCCAGCAGCTCCACGCGGGATACGCAGTATTTT
CASSSTRDTQYF
>once|TRBV21-1|-|TRBJ2-1
TGTGCCAGCAGCAAACCGTTGCCCACACAGGGGCTCGGCGAGCAGTTCTTC
CASSKPLPTQGLGEQFF
>-|TRBV6-5|TRBD1|TRBJ1-1
TGTGCCAGCAGCGGACAGGTTGCTTGGAACACTGAAGCTTTCTTT
CASSGQVAWNTEAFF
>-|TRBV4-1|-|TRBJ2-2
TGCGCCAGCAGTGGCAACGCGAACACCGGGGAGCTGTTTTTT
CASSGNANTGELFF
>-|TRBV4-1|TRBD1|TRBJ1-5
TGCGCCAGCAGTACAGGGGAAGCAAGCAATCAGCCCCAGCATTTT
CASSTGEASNQPQHF
>-|TRBV4-1|-|TRBJ2-7
TGCGCCAGCAGCCAAGAGGCGGGGACTGTAACCTACGAGCAGTACTTC
CASSQEAGTVTYEQYF
>-|TRBV5-1|TRBD2|TRBJ2-3
TGCGCCAGCAGCTTGGGAACTAGCGGGAAATCTAGCACAGATACGCAGTATTTT
CASSLGTSGKSSTDTQYF
>-|TRBV11-2|-|TRBJ1-4
TGTGCCAGCAGCCCAGTGGCGGGGCATGAAAAACTGTTTTTT
CASSPVAGHEKLFF
>few|TRBV7-9|-|TRBJ2-2
TGTGCCAGCAGCTTCCAGGGTACCGGGGAGCTGTTTTTT
CASSFQGTGELFF
>-|TRBV7-9|TRBD1|TRBJ2-1
TGTGCCAGCAGCCGCAGACAGGGGGCGGTCGACAATGAGCAGTTCTTC
CASSRRQGAVDNEQFF
>-|TRBV28|-|TRBJ1-1
TGTGCCAGCAGTTATTTATCAGGGTCTGGGGCTGAAGCTTTCTTT
CASSYLSGSGAEAFF